The count of the clone carrying this T cell receptor (beta chain) is one. The data originate from a study of shared clonotypes between healthy human individuals. V was shortened by 5 bases and J by 2 bases, with 12 bases between the two germline ends. The germline V gene encodes CDR1 SNHLY and CDR2 FYNNEI. The CDR3 extends over 15 amino acids. Using immunoSEQ multiplex PCR, the repertoire was profiled, and TCRdb retains in-frame clones only, with some absent. The table includes some 2,100,000 clones, roughly 95% detected once. The receptor was derived from a man younger than 35 in good health. Sequenced material: naive CD4+ T cells sorted from blood. As for subset: CD45RA+ positively selected. This chain links TRBV2 with TRBJ1-4, with a tentative D call TRBD1 (5 bases). The CDR3 reads CASSSGDATNEKLFF. DNA of the CDR3: TGTGCCAGCAGTTCGGGGGACGCGACTAATGAAAAACTGTTTTTT.